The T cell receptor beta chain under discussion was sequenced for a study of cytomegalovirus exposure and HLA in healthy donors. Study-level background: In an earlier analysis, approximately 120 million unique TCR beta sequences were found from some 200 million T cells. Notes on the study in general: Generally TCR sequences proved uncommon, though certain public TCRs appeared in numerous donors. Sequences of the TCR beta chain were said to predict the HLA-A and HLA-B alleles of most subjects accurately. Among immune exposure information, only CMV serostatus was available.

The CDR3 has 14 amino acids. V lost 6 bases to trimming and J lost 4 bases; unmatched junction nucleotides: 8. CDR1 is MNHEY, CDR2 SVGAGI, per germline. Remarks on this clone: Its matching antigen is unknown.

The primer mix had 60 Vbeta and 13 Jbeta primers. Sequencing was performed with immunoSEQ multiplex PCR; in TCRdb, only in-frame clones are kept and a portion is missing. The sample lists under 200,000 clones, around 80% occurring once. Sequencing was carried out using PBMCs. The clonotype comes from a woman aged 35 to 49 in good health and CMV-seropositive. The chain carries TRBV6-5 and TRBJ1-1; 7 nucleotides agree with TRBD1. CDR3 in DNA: TGTGCCAGCAGAAACAGGGGTTGGACCACTGAAGCTTTCTTT. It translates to CASRNRGWTTEAFF.